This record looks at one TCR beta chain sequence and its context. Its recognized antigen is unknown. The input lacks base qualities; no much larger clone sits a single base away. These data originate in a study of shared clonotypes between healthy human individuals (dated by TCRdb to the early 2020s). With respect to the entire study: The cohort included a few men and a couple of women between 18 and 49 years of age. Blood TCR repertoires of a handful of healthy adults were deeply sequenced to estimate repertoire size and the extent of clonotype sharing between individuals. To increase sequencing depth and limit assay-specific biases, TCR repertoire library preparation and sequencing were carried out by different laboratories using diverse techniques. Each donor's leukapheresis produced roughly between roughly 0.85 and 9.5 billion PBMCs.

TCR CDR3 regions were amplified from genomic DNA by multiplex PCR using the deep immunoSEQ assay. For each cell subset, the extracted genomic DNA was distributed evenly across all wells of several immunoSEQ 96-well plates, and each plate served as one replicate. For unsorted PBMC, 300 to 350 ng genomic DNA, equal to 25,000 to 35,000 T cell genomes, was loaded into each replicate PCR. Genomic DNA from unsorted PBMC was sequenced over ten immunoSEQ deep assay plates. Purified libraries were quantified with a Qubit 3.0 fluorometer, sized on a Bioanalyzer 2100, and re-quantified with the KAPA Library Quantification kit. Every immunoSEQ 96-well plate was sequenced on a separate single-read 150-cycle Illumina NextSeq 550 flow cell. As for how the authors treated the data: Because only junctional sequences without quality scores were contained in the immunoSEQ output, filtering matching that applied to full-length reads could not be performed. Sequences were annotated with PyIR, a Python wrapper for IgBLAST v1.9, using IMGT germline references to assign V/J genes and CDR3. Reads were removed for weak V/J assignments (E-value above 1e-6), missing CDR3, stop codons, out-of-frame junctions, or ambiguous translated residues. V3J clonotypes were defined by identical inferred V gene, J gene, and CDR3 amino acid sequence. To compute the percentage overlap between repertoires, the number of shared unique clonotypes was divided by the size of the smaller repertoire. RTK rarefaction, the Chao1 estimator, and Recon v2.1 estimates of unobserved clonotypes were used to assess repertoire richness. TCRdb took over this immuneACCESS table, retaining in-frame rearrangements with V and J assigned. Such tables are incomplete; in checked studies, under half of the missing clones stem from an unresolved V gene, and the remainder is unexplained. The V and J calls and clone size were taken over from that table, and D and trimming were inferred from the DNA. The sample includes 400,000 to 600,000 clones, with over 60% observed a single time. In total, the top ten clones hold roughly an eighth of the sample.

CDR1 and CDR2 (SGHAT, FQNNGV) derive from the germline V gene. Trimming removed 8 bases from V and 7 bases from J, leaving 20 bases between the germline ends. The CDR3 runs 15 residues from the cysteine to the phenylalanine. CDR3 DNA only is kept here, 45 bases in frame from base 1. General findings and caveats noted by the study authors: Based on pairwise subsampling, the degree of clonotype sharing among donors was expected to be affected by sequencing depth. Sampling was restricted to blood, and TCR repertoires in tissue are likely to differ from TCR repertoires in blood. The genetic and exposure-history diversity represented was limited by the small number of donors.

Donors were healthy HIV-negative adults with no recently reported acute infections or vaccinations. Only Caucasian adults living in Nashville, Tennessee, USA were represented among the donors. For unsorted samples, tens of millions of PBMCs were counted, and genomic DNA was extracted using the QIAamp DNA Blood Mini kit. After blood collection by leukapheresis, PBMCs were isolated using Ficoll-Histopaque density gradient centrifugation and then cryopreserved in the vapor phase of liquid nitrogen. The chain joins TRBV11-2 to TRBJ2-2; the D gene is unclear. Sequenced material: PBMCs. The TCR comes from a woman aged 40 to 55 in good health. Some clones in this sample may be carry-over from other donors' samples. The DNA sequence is TGTGCCAGCGGGATCCGGGCGTTGGTGGACGGGGAGCTGTTTTTT. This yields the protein CASGIRALVDGELFF.